This T cell receptor beta chain derives from a study of shared clonotypes between healthy human individuals. Study as a whole: In total, the donors were two women and three men aged 18 to 49.

Every donor was a Caucasian adult from Nashville, Tennessee. For unsorted samples, genomic DNA was extracted from about 90 million PBMCs. This clone was seen just once. CDR1 SGHTA and CDR2 FQGTGA come from the germline V gene. The CDR3 totals 13 residues. Trimming shortened V by 4 bases and J by 1 base, and 7 bases separated the two germline ends. Clones were sequenced by immunoSEQ multiplex PCR, and TCRdb holds only the in-frame ones, with some missing. The data contain fewer than 700,000 clones, just over 75% of them seen just once; the ten biggest clones take up around 12%. Material: PBMCs. The genes are TRBV7-3 and TRBJ1-1; D is ambiguous. This receptor was identified in a woman between 35 and 50 years old in good health. Some clones in this sample may be carry-over from other donors' samples. CDR3 nucleotide sequence: TGTGCCAGCAGCTCCCGGACGAACACTGAAGCTTTCTTT. This translates into CASSSRTNTEAFF.